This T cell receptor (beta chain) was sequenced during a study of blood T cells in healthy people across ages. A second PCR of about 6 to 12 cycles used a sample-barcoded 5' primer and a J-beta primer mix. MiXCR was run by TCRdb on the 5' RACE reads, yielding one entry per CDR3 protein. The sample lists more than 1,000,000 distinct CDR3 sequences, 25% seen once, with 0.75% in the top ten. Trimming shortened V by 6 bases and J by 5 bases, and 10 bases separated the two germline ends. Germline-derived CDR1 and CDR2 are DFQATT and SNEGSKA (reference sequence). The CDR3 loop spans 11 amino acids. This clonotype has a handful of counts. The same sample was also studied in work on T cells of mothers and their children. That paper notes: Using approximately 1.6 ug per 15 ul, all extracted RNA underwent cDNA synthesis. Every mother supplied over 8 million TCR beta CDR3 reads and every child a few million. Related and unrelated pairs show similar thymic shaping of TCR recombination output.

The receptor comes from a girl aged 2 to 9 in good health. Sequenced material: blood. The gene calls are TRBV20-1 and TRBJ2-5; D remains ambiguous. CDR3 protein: CSARIHETQYF. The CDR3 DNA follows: TGCAGTGCCCGGATTCACGAGACCCAGTACTTC.